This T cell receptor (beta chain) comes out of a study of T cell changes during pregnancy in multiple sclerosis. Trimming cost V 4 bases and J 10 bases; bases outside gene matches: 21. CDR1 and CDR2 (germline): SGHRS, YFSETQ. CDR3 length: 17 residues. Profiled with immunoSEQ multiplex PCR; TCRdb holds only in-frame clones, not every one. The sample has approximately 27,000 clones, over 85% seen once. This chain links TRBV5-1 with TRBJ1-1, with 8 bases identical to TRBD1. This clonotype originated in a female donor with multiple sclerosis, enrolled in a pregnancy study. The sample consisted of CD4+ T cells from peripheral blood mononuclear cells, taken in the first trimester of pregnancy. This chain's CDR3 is CASSTLTAGAGGARAFF. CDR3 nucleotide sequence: TGCGCCAGCAGCACCCTGACGGCGGGGGCAGGGGGCGCGAGAGCTTTCTTT.